The rows below give T cell receptor beta chains drawn from one sample of a study of T cell changes during pregnancy in multiple sclerosis. The data were produced by immunoSEQ multiplex PCR, yet TCRdb's version contains in-frame clones alone and is incomplete. Here the sample spans under 85,000 clones, over 80% being singletons. The sequencing used CD4+ T cells from peripheral blood mononuclear cells, collected in the second trimester of pregnancy. The receptors were gathered from a female donor with multiple sclerosis, enrolled in a pregnancy study. Each CDR3 is given with its conserved first and last residue.

V	J	CDR3
TRBV28	TRBJ2-1	CASSSSGAVSYNEQFF
TRBV30	TRBJ2-3	CAWTGASESTDTQYF
TRBV28	TRBJ2-7	CASSSTSGRGSYEQYF
TRBV5-1	TRBJ2-7	CASSEAQGNLGEQYF
TRBV11-3	TRBJ2-7	CASSLAGGPYEQYF
TRBV5-1	TRBJ1-1	CASSLSPGRGDTEAFF
TRBV6-5	TRBJ1-2	CASSYSSGGASGYTF
TRBV4-2	TRBJ1-6	CASSQERGSPLHF
TRBV2	TRBJ1-6	CASSEALGQGTPLHF
TRBV6-5	TRBJ2-7	CASTDSPLAKQYF
TRBV19	TRBJ2-1	CASSISGASGVSSYNEQFF
TRBV19	TRBJ2-1	CASSIELVYNEQFF
TRBV6-1	TRBJ2-1	CASSYTDSYNEQFF
TRBV7-6	TRBJ1-1	CASSNRKGSVNTEAFF
TRBV9	TRBJ2-5	CASSKGLAEETQYF
TRBV6-6	TRBJ2-7	CASFPGGSTYEQYF
TRBV7-9	TRBJ2-3	CASSQSGAGAADTQYF
TRBV30	TRBJ2-7	CAWSVLEGAEQYF
TRBV6-1	TRBJ1-5	CASSVDLIQGTSNQPQHF
TRBV28	TRBJ1-4	CASSPVGLRGEKLFF
TRBV13	TRBJ1-6	CASSQGSSYNSPLHF
TRBV11-3	TRBJ1-3	CASSPPMTGLGNTIYF
TRBV9	TRBJ2-1	CASSVGVAGGNNEQFF
TRBV11-2	TRBJ1-4	CASSFDRGENEKLFF
TRBV11-3	TRBJ2-1	CASSLRPSVGRVDEQFF
TRBV28	TRBJ2-7	CASRIAGYEQYF
TRBV7-2	TRBJ2-4	CASQTSGRARAKNIQYF
TRBV21-1	TRBJ2-7	CASSWRLAGRYEQYF
TRBV27	TRBJ2-2	CASSPWDRGTGELFF
TRBV2	TRBJ2-7	CASRVTSGRLYF
TRBV30	TRBJ1-1	CACRTGGDTEAFF
TRBV30	TRBJ1-5	CAWSGQVGQPQHF